This TCR beta chain was recovered during a study of shared clonotypes between healthy human individuals. After removal of 4 bases from V and 1 base from J, the junction contained 7 bases not matched to a gene. This CDR3 has 16 residues. Germline V gives CDR1 SGHAT, CDR2 FQNNGV. Sequenced by immunoSEQ multiplex PCR; TCRdb stores in-frame clones only, minus some. The table records roughly 490,000 clones, roughly 85% of them present only once. The sequence came from a woman aged 40 to 50 in good health. Some clones in this sample may be carry-over from other donors' samples. What was sequenced was PBMCs. V usage is TRBV11-2 and J usage is TRBJ2-5; TRBD1 matches 9 bases. For the CDR3, the DNA is TGTGCCAGCAGCTCGTCATACAGGGGGCGCCAAGAGACCCAGTACTTC. Protein product: CASSSSYRGRQETQYF. Full variable domain (rest looked up from reference TRBV11-2 and TRBJ2-5): EAGVAQSPRYKIIEKRQSVAFWCNPISGHATLYWYQQILGQGPKLLIQFQNNGVVDDSQLPKDRFSAERLKGVDSTLKIQPAKLEDSAVYLCASSSSYRGRQETQYFGPGTRLLVL.